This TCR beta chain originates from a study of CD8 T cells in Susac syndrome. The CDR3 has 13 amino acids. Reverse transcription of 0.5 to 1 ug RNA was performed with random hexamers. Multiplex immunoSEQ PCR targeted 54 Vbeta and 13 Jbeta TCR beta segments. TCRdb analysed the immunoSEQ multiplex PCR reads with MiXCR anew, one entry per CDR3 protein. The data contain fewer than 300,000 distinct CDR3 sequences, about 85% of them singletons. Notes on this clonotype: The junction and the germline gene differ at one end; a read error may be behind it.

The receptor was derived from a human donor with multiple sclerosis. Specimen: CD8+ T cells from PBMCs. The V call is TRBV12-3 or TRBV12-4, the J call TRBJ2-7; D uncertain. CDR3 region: CASSLSANLGLSF. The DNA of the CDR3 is TGTGCCAGCAGTTTATCCGCTAACCTCGGTTTGTCCTTC.